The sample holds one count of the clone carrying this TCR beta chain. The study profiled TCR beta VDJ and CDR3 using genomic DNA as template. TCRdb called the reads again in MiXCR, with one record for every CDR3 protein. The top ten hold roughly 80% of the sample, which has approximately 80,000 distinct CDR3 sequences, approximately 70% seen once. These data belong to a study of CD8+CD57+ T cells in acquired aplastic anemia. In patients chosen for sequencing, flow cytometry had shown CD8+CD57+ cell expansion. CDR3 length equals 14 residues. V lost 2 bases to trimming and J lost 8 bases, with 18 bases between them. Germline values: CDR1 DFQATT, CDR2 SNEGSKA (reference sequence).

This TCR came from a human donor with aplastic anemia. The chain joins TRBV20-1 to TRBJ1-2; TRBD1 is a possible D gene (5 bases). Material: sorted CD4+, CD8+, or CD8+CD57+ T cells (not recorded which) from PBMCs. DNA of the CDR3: TGCAGTGCTAGATTGGCAGGTGGGGCAGGAGGCTACACCTTC. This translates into CSARLAGGAGGYTF.